The 4 T cell receptor beta chains given below trace back to one sample, sequenced in a study of T-cell memory formation after mild COVID-19. TCRdb reprocessed the 5' RACE reads with MiXCR, giving one entry per CDR3 protein. The sample has about 340,000 distinct CDR3 sequences, approximately 15% seen once. The specimen sequenced was PBMCs or a T cell subset sorted from them (not recorded which). The receptors stem from a man aged 18 to 29 who had mild COVID-19 (a few samples of this study predate the infection). Cell type and time point are not known.

This clonotype was seen more than once but under ten times. The chain combines TRBV4-3 with TRBJ2-7, with 8 bases that match TRBD1. This CDR3 is 15 amino acids long. The junction had 11 bases not matched to a gene; V was cut back by 5 bases and J by 5 bases. The germline CDR1 and CDR2 sequences are LGHNA and YSLEER. As DNA, the CDR3 is TGCGCCAGCAGCACCATCGACAGGGGTTCCGACGAGCAGTACTTC. This encodes CASSTIDRGSDEQYF.

V and J are TRBV5-1 and TRBJ1-2; the D gene is possibly TRBD1 (5 bases). The CDR3 sequence is 12 residues long. Trimming removed 4 bases at V and 6 bases at J, with 10 bases between. Per the germline V gene, CDR1 is SGHRS and CDR2 is YFSETQ. CDR3 sequence reads: CASSPEGNGYTF. In nucleotides, the CDR3 is TGCGCCAGCAGCCCCGAGGGGAATGGCTACACCTTC.

This clonotype has at least ten counts. The chain recombines TRBV20-1 with TRBJ2-4; D gene unclear. Germline V gene sequence: CDR1 DFQATT, CDR2 SNEGSKA (reference sequence). This CDR3 is 14 amino acids long. Trimming cost V 3 bases and J 0 bases, with 9 bases left between them. CDR3 in DNA: TGCAGTGCTAGGTCGCAAGTAGCCAAAAACATTCAGTACTTC. This sequence encodes CSARSQVAKNIQYF.

The chain employs TRBV3-1 and TRBJ2-5; D might be TRBD2 (5 bases). V was shortened by 0 bases and J by 5 bases, with 10 bases between the two germline ends. CDR3 length: 14 residues. CDR1 is LGHDT, CDR2 YNNKEL, per germline (reference sequence). The CDR3 DNA follows: TGTGCCAGCAGCCAAGATGCTAGCCTTGAGACCCAGTACTTC. It yields the protein CASSQDASLETQYF.